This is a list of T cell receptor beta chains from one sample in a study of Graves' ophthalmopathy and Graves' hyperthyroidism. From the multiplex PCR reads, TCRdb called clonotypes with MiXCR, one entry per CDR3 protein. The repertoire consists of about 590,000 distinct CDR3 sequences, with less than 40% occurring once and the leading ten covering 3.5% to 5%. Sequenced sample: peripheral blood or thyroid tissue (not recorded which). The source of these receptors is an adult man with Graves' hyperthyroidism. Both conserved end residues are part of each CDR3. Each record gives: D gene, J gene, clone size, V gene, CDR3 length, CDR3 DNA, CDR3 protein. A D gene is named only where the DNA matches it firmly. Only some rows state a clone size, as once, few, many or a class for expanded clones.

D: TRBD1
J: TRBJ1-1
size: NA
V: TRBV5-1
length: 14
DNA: TGCGCCAGCAGCTTACAGGGGCCGTACGGTGAAGCTTTCTTT
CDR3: CASSLQGPYGEAFF

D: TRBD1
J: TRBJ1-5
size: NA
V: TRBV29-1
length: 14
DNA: TGCAGCGCCGAGACAGGGGGTGGGACTCAGCCCCAGCATTTT
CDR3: CSAETGGGTQPQHF

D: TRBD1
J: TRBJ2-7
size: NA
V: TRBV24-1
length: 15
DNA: TGTGCCACCAGTGATTATCCGGGACAGATGAATGAGCAGTACTTC
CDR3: CATSDYPGQMNEQYF

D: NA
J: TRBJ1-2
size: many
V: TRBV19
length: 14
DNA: TGTGCCAGTAGTATTCAGGGGATGAACTATGGCTACACCTTC
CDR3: CASSIQGMNYGYTF

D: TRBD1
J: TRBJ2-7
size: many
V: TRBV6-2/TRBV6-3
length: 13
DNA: TGTGCCAGCAGTCCTGGACAGGGTCACGAGCAGTACTTC
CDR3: CASSPGQGHEQYF

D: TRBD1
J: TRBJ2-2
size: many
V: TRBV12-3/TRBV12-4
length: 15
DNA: TGTGCCAGCAGTCCCTTGCTGACAGGGGCTGGGGAGCTGTTTTTT
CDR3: CASSPLLTGAGELFF

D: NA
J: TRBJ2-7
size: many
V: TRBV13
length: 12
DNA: TGTGCCAGCAGCTCGACTAGTGGCGAGCAGTACTTC
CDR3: CASSSTSGEQYF

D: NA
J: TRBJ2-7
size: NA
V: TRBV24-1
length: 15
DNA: TGTGCCACCAGTGATGTGACTCGTTCCGTCAACGAGCAGTACTTC
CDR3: CATSDVTRSVNEQYF

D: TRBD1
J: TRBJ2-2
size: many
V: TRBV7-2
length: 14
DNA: TGTGCCAGCAAGGACAGGGTTGACACCGGGGAGCTGTTTTTT
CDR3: CASKDRVDTGELFF

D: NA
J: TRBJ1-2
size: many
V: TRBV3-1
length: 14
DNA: TGTGCCAGCAGCCATTCGACCAGGGACTATGGCTACACCTTC
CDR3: CASSHSTRDYGYTF

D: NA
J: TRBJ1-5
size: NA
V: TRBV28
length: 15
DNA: TGTGCCAGCAGTGTGGACAATAGGAGCAATCAGCCCCAGCATTTT
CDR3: CASSVDNRSNQPQHF

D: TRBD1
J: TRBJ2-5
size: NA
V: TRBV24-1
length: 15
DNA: TGTGCCACCAGTGGTGCCAGGGGGTCCGAAGAGACCCAGTACTTC
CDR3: CATSGARGSEETQYF

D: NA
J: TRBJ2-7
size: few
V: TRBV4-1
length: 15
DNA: TGCGCCAGCAGCCCCCGTTCGGCCCAAAACTACGAGCAGTACTTC
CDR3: CASSPRSAQNYEQYF

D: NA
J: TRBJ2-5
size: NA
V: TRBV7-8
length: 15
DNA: TGTGCCAGCAGCTTAAAGGGATCAGTCCAAGAGACCCAGTACTTC
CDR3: CASSLKGSVQETQYF

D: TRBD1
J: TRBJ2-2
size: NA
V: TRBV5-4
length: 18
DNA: TGCGCCAGCAGCCAAGGGACAGGGATATGGGGCAAAACCGGGGAGCTGTTTTTT
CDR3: CASSQGTGIWGKTGELFF

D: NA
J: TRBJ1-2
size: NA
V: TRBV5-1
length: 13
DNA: TGCGCCAGCAGGGACAGTGCATCAGATGGCTACACCTTC
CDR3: CASRDSASDGYTF

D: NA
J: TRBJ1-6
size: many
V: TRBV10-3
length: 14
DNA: TGTGCCATCAGTGAGTCTGTCAGCCATTCACCCCTCCACTTT
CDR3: CAISESVSHSPLHF

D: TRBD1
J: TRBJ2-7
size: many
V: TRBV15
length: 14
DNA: TGTGCCACCAGCCACCGGGACAGCTCCTACGAGCAGTACTTC
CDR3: CATSHRDSSYEQYF

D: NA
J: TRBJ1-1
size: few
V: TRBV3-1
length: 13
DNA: TGTGCCAGCAGCCTTTCACAGGGTACTGAAGCTTTCTTT
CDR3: CASSLSQGTEAFF

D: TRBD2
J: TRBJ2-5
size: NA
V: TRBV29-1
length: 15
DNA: TGCAGCGTTGAAGGGACTAGCGGGAGGTTAGAGACCCAGTACTTC
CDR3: CSVEGTSGRLETQYF

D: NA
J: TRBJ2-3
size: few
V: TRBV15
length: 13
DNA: TGTGCCACCAACGTGGGCGGCACAGATACGCAGTATTTT
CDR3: CATNVGGTDTQYF

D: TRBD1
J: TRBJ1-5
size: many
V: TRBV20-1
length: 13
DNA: TGCAGTGGGGCAGGGGGCGGGAATCAGCCCCAGCATTTT
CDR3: CSGAGGGNQPQHF

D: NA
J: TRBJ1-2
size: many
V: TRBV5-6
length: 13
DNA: TGTGCCAGCAGCTTGGGCAGGGAACATGGCTACACCTTC
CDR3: CASSLGREHGYTF

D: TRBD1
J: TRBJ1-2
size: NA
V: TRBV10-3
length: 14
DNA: TGTGCCAGCAGTGAAGCGGGAGGGGGCCGAGGCTACACCTTC
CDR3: CASSEAGGGRGYTF

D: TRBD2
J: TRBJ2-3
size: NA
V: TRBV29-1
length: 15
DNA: TGCAGCGTTGGGACTAGCGGGAGGAGAACAGATACGCAGTATTTT
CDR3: CSVGTSGRRTDTQYF

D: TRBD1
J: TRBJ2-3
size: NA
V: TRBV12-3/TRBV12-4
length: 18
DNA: TGTGCCAGCAGTTTAAACGACCTCCGGGACAGGGTCGCAGATACGCAGTATTTT
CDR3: CASSLNDLRDRVADTQYF

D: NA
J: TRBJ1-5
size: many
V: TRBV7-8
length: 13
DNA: TGTGCCAGCAGCCCGGGGCCAACACAGCCCCAGCATTTT
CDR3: CASSPGPTQPQHF

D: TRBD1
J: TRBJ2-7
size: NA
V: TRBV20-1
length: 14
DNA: TGCAGTGCCTTCAAAGGACAGGGTTTCTACGAGCAGTACTTC
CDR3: CSAFKGQGFYEQYF

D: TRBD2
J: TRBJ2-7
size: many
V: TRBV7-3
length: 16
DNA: TGTGCCAGCAGCCCGACAGGAGCGGGAGAGCCCTACGAGCAGTACTTC
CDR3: CASSPTGAGEPYEQYF

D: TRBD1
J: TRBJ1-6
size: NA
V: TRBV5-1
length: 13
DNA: TGTGCCAGCAGGGGACAGCTTCTATCACCCCTCCACTTT
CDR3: CASRGQLLSPLHF

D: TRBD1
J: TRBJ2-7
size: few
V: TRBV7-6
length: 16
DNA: TGTGCCAGCAGCTTAGATAACAGGGGGCGAACCTACGAGCAGTACTTC
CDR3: CASSLDNRGRTYEQYF

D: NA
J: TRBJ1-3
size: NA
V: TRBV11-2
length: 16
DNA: TGTGCCAGCAGCTTATCGTTAGCTAACTATGGCTACACCATATATTTT
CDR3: CASSLSLANYGYTIYF

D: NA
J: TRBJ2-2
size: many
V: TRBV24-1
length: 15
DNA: TGTGCCACCAGTGATTACGGCTGGAACACCGGGGAGCTGTTTTTT
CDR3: CATSDYGWNTGELFF

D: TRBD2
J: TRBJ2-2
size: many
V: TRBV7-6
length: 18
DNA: TGTGCCAGCAGCACGGGACTAGCGGGAGTCGGGCACACCGGGGAGCTGTTTTTT
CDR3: CASSTGLAGVGHTGELFF

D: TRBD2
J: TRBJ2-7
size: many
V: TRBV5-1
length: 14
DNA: TGCGCCAGCAGCTTGTGGCTAGCGGGAAACGAGCAGTACTTC
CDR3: CASSLWLAGNEQYF

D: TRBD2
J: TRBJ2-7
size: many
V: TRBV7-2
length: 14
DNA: TGTGCCAGCAGCAGTAGCGGGAGGGCGTACGAGCAGTACTTC
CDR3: CASSSSGRAYEQYF

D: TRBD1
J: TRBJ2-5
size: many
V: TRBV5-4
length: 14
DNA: TGTGCCAGCAGCCCAGGGACAGGAAAAGAGACCCAGTACTTC
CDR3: CASSPGTGKETQYF

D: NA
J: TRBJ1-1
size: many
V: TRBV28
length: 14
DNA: TGTGCCAGCAGTCCCTTAGACAGAAACACTGAAGCTTTCTTT
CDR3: CASSPLDRNTEAFF

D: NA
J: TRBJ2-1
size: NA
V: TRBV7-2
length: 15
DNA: TGTGCCAGCAGCCTCGGCCGCGGGGGCAGCGGGGAGCAGTTCTTC
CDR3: CASSLGRGGSGEQFF

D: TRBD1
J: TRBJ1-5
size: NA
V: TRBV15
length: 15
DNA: TGTGCCACCAGCGCGGACAGGGCACCCAATCAGCCCCAGCATTTT
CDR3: CATSADRAPNQPQHF

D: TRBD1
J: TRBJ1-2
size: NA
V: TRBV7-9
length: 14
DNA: TGTGCCAGCAGCAAGGGACAGGGGAATTGGGGCTACACCTTC
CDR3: CASSKGQGNWGYTF